Listed here are 15 T cell receptor beta chains from one sample, sequenced in a study of long-term antiretroviral therapy in people with HIV. The assay used was immunoSEQ (version v3.0), run at survey level. Generated by immunoSEQ multiplex PCR, the TCRdb table keeps only in-frame clones and is missing some. This table holds more than 25,000 clones, 75% to 90% found once. Sequenced material: unsorted PBMCs, taken 3.2 years before starting antiretroviral therapy. These receptors were taken from a man aged 45-65 years with HIV.

This chain uses TRBV25-1 with TRBJ1-1, with D unresolved. The V gene lost 5 bases and the J gene lost 7 bases, with 11 bases spanning the gap. The CDR3 runs to 12 residues. Germline CDR1 reads MGHDK; CDR2 reads SYGVNS. CDR3 in amino acids: CASSRFTYEAFF. DNA of the CDR3: TGTGCCAGCAGTCGCTTCACTTATGAAGCTTTCTTT.

This chain connects TRBV7-9 to TRBJ1-5, with D possibly being TRBD1 (6 bases). Trimming took 5 bases from V and 6 from J, leaving 14 bases between them. Germline V gene sequence: CDR1 SEHNR, CDR2 FQNEAQ (reference sequence). The CDR3 consists of 14 residues. The DNA of the CDR3 is TGTGCCAGCAGCCAGCTGGGGGGCAGTCAGCCCCAGCATTTT. The encoded protein is CASSQLGGSQPQHF. Looking up the rest from reference TRBV7-9 and TRBJ1-5 gives the full variable domain: DTGVSQNPRHKITKRGQNVTFRCDPISEHNRLYWYRQTLGQGPEFLTYFQNEAQLEKSRLLSDRFSAERPKGSFSTLEIQRTEQGDSAMYLCASSQLGGSQPQHFGDGTRLSIL.

The chain combines TRBV6-1 with TRBJ2-5, with 7 positions matching TRBD2. This CDR3 region has 14 residues. The V and J ends lost 6 bases and 5 bases, in that order; junction bases with no gene match: 9. CDR1 is MNHNS, CDR2 SASEGT, per germline. Written as DNA, the CDR3 is TGTGCCAGCAGCCCCGGGACTATCCCTGAGACCCAGTACTTC. Its protein is CASSPGTIPETQYF.

The chain couples TRBV29-1 to TRBJ2-7, with 10 bases lining up with TRBD1. CDR3 length: 13 amino acids. The germline gives CDR1 SQVTM, CDR2 ANQGSEA. V lost 4 bases to trimming and J lost 6 bases; unmatched junction nucleotides: 6. This chain's CDR3 is CSVGLGQGGEQYF. The CDR3 bases are TGCAGCGTTGGTCTCGGACAGGGGGGCGAGCAGTACTTC.

The chain joins TRBV13 to TRBJ1-5, with 7 bases that match TRBD1. Per the germline V gene, CDR1 is PRHDT and CDR2 is FYEKMQ (reference sequence). The CDR3 consists of 16 residues. J lost 3 bases, V lost 5 bases, and 10 bases had no gene match. As DNA, the CDR3 is TGTGCCAGCAGCCTTCGCCGGGACAGACACAATCAGCCCCAGCATTTT. Translation: CASSLRRDRHNQPQHF.

The rearrangement joins TRBV25-1 to TRBJ2-1, with 10 bases lining up with TRBD2. CDR1 and CDR2 from the germline V gene are MGHDK and SYGVNS. The CDR3 extends over 14 amino acids. J lost 5 bases, V lost 6 bases, and 4 bases had no gene match. CDR3 bases: TGTGCCAGCAGACTAGCGGGGAACAACAATGAGCAGTTCTTC. Protein sequence: CASRLAGNNNEQFF. The full variable domain, rest sourced from reference TRBV25-1 and TRBJ2-1, is EADIYQTPRYLVIGTGKKITLECSQTMGHDKMYWYQQDPGMELHLIHYSYGVNSTEKGDLSSESTVSRIRTEHFPLTLESARPSHTSQYLCASRLAGNNNEQFFGPGTRLTVL.

The V and J genes are TRBV10-3 and TRBJ2-3; D call uncertain. Trimming stripped 6 bases from V and 0 bases from J, with 10 bases between. The CDR3 is 14 residues long. Germline CDR1 reads ENHRY; CDR2 reads SYGVKD. The CDR3 loop reads CAIRELVSTDTQYF. Here the CDR3 DNA reads TGTGCCATCAGAGAACTCGTTAGCACAGATACGCAGTATTTT.

This clone has just one count. The rearrangement links TRBV5-4 to TRBJ2-6; tentative D call: TRBD1 (6 bases). The CDR3 is 17 residues long. The V gene's germline CDR1 is SGHNT and CDR2 YYREEE (reference sequence). Between the trimmed V and J ends, which lost 4 bases and 2 bases, there was a span of 16 bases. Here the CDR3 reads CASSVDGGTTGANVLTF. DNA of the CDR3: TGTGCCAGCAGCGTAGATGGGGGCACGACTGGGGCCAACGTCCTGACTTTC.

The chain carries TRBV5-1 and TRBJ1-2; 8 positions match TRBD1. Germline lookup yields CDR1 SGHRS and CDR2 YFSETQ. CDR3 size: 15 residues. V lost 0 bases and J lost 6; bases outside the gene matches: 7. The CDR3 is CASSLEIAGGDGYTF. As DNA, the CDR3 is TGCGCCAGCAGCTTGGAGATAGCAGGGGGCGATGGCTACACCTTC.

V usage is TRBV25-1 and J usage is TRBJ1-1; the D gene is possibly TRBD1 (5 bases). Germline assignment: CDR1 MGHDK and CDR2 SYGVNS. The V and J ends lost 1 base and 4 bases respectively, with 7 bases between them. The CDR3 covers 13 residues. The CDR3 region is CASSEFGGTEAFF. The DNA for the CDR3 is TGTGCCAGCAGTGAATTTGGGGGCACTGAAGCTTTCTTT.

This clone was counted a single time. This rearrangement joins TRBV28 to TRBJ1-5; D uncertain. The CDR3 is 16 amino acids. Germline V CDR1 and CDR2: MDHEN, SYDVKM. Deletions cut 7 bases from V and 7 bases from J, with 23 bases between. The CDR3 DNA reads as TGTGCCAGCACGGTCCTCAGTCCCTCAGCGGGCCAGCCCCAGCATTTT. Translation: CASTVLSPSAGQPQHF.

The genes are TRBV5-1 and TRBJ1-5; tentatively, D is TRBD1 (5 bases). Trimming pared 5 bases from V and 5 bases from J, leaving 14 bases between. CDR1 is SGHRS, CDR2 YFSETQ, per germline. This CDR3 spans 14 amino acids. The CDR3 loop reads CASRPDRDDQPQHF. The CDR3 nucleotides read TGCGCCAGCAGACCCGACCGGGACGATCAGCCCCAGCATTTT.

The chain is built from TRBV10-1 and TRBJ1-1; 9 bases fit TRBD1. CDR3 length: 15 residues. V gave up 4 bases and J gave up 1 base; unmatched junction bases: 4. The V gene's germline CDR1 is WNHNN and CDR2 SYGVQD (reference sequence). The CDR3 bases are TGCGCCAGCAGTGGGGGACAGGGAACGAACACTGAAGCTTTCTTT. It codes for CASSGGQGTNTEAFF.

This sequence joins TRBV7-9 and TRBJ2-7; 8 positions match TRBD1. Germline trimming cut 3 bases from V and 3 bases from J; bases unmatched to any gene: 7. CDR1 SEHNR and CDR2 FQNEAQ come from the germline V gene (reference sequence). The CDR3 runs 15 residues. The CDR3 nucleotides read TGTGCCAGCAGCTTCAGGGGGCGCGGTCTCTACGAGCAGTACTTC. Its translation is CASSFRGRGLYEQYF.

This chain joins TRBV10-2 and TRBJ1-6; D gene ambiguous. This CDR3 region has 15 residues. Trimming pared 1 base from V and 7 bases from J, leaving 11 bases between. Germline assignment: CDR1 WSHSY and CDR2 SAAADI. Here the CDR3 DNA reads TGCGCCAGCAGTGAGTTTCTGGGGAAGAATTCACCCCTCCACTTT. Translated: CASSEFLGKNSPLHF.